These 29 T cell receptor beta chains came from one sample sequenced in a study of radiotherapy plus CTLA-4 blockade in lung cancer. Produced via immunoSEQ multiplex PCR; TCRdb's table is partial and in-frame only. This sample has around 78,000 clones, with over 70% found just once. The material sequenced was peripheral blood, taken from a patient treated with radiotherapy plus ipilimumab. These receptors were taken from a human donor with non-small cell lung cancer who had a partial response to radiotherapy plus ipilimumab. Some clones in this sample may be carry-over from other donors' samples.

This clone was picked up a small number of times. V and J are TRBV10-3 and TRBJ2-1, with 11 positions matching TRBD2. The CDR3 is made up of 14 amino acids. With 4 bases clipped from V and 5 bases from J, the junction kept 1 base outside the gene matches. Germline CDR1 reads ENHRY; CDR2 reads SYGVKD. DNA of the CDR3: TGTGCCATCAGTGGTAGCGGGGGGGACAATGAGCAGTTCTTC. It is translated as CAISGSGGDNEQFF.

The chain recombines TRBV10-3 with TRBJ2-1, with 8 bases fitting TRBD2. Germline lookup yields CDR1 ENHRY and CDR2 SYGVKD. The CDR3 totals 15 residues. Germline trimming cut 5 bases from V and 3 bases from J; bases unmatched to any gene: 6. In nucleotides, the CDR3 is TGTGCCATCAGTCCCACAACTAGCGGCTACAATGAGCAGTTCTTC. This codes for CAISPTTSGYNEQFF.

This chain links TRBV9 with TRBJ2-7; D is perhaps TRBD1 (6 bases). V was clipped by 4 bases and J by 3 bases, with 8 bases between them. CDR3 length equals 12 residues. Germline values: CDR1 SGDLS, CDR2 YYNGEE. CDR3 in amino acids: CASSPTGYEQYF. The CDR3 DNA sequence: TGTGCCAGCAGCCCGACAGGCTACGAGCAGTACTTC.

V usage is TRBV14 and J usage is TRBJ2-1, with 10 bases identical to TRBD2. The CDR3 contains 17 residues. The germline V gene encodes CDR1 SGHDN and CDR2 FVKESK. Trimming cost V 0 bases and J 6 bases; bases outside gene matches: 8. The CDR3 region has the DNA TGTGCCAGCAGCCAAGATCTCTCGCTAGCGGGGGTCAATGAGCAGTTCTTC. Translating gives CASSQDLSLAGVNEQFF.

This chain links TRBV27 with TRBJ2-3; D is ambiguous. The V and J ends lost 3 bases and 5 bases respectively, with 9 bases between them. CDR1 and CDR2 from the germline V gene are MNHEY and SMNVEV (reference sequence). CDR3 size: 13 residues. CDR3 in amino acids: CASSFVGEDTQYF. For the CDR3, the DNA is TGTGCCAGCAGTTTTGTAGGAGAAGATACGCAGTATTTT.

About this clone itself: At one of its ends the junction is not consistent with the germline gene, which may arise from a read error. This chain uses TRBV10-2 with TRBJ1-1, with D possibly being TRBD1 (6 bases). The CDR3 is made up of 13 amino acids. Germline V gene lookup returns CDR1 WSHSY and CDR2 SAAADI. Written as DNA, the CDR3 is TGCGCCAGCAGTGTGAGGGGGAACCCTGAAGCTTTCTTT. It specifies CASSVRGNPEAFF.

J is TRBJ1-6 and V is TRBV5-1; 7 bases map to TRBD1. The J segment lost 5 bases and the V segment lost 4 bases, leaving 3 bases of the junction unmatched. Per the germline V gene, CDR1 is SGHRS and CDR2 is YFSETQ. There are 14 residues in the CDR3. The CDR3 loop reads CASSQGQNNSPLHF. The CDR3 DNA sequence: TGCGCCAGCAGCCAGGGACAGAATAATTCACCCCTCCACTTT.

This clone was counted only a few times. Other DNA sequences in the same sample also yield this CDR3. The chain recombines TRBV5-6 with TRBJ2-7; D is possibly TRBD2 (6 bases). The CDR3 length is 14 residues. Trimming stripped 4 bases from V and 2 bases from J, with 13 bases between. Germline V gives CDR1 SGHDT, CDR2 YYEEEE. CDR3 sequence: CASSRGGAPYEQYF. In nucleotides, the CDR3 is TGTGCCAGCAGCCGCGGCGGGGCCCCCTACGAGCAGTACTTC.

The CDR3 region is CATHPTGQGYGGYTF. The CDR3 DNA reads TGTGCCACACATCCCACGGGACAGGGGTACGGCGGCTACACCTTC. The chain combines TRBV28 with TRBJ1-2, with 10 nucleotides matching TRBD1. The CDR3 has 15 residues. Looked up from germline, CDR1 is MDHEN and CDR2 is SYDVKM. J was trimmed by 8 bases and V by 10 bases; bases with no gene match: 16.

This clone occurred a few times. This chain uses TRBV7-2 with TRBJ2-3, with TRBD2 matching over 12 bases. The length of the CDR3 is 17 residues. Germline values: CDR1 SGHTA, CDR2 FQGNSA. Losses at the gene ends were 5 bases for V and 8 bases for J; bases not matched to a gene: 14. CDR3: CASSPTSGRNLHGTQYF. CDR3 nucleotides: TGTGCCAGCAGCCCCACTAGCGGGAGGAACCTACACGGTACGCAGTATTTT. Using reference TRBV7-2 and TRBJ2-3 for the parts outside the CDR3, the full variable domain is GAGVSQSPSNKVTEKGKDVELRCDPISGHTALYWYRQSLGQGLEFLIYFQGNSAPDKSGLPSDRFSAERTGGSVSTLTIQRTQQEDSAVYLCASSPTSGRNLHGTQYFGPGTRLTVL.

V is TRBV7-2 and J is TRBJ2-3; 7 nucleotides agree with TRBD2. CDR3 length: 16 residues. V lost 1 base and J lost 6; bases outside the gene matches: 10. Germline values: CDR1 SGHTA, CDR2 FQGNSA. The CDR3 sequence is CASSLVGGAGPDTQYF. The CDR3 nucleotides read TGTGCCAGCAGCTTAGTCGGTGGAGCGGGACCCGATACGCAGTATTTT.

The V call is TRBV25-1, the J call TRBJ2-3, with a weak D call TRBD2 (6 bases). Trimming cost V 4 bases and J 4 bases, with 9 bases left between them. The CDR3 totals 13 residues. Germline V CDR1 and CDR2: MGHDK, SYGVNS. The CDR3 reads CASSAGAPDTQYF. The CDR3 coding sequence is TGTGCCAGCAGTGCGGGAGCCCCAGATACGCAGTATTTT.

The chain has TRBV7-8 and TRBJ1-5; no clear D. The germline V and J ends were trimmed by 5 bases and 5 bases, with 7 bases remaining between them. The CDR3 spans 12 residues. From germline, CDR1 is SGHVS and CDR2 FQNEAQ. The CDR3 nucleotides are TGTGCCAGCAGCCGGAGGCATCAGCCCCAGCATTTT. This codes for CASSRRHQPQHF. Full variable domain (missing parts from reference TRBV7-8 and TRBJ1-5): GAGVSQSPRYKVAKRGQDVALRCDPISGHVSLFWYQQALGQGPEFLTYFQNEAQLDKSGLPSDRFFAERPEGSVSTLKIQRTQQEDSAVYLCASSRRHQPQHFGDGTRLSIL.

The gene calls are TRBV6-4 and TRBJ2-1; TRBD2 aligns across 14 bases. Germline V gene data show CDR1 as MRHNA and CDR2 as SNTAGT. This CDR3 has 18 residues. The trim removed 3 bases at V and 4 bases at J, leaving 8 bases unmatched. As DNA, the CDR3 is TGTGCCAGCAGTGAAGATGGGACTAGCGGGGGACTGTACAATGAGCAGTTCTTC. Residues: CASSEDGTSGGLYNEQFF.

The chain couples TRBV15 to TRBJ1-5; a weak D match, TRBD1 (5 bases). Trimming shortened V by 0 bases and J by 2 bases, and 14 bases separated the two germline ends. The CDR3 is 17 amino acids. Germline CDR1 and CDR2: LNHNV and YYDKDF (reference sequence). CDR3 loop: CATSRDLGGGGNQPQHF. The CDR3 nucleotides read TGTGCCACCAGCAGAGATCTAGGTGGAGGGGGCAATCAGCCCCAGCATTTT. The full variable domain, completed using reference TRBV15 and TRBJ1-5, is DAMVIQNPRYQVTQFGKPVTLSCSQTLNHNVMYWYQQKSSQAPKLLFHYYDKDFNNEADTPDNFQSRRPNTSFCFLDIRSPGLGDTAMYLCATSRDLGGGGNQPQHFGDGTRLSIL.

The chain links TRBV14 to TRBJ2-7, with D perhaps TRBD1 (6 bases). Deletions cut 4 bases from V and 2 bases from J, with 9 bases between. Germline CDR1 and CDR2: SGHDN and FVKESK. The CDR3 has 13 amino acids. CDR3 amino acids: CASSPRTAYEQYF. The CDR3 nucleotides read TGTGCCAGCAGCCCCCGGACAGCCTACGAGCAGTACTTC. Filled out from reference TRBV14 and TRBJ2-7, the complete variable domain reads EAGVTQFPSHSVIEKGQTVTLRCDPISGHDNLYWYRRVMGKEIKFLLHFVKESKQDESGMPNNRFLAERTGGTYSTLKVQPAELEDSGVYFCASSPRTAYEQYFGPGTRLTVT.

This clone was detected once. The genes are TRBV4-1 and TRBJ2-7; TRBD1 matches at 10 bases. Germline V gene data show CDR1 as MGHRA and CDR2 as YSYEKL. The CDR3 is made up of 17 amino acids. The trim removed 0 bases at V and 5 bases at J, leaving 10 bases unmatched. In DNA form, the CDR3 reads TGCGCCAGCAGCCAAGATCTTACAGGGACAGGGGCCAACGAGCAGTACTTC. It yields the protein CASSQDLTGTGANEQYF.

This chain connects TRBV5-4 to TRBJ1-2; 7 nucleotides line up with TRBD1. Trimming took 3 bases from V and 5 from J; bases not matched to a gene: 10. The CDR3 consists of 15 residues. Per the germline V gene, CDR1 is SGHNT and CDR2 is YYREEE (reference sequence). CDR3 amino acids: CASSYGTGTAYGYTF. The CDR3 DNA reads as TGTGCCAGCAGCTATGGAACTGGGACAGCTTATGGCTACACCTTC.

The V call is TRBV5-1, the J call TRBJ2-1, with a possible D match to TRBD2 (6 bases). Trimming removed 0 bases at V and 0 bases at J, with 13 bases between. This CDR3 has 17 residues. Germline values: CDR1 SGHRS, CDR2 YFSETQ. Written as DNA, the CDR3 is TGCGCCAGCAGCTTGGAGGTAGGGCGGGGCTCCTACAATGAGCAGTTCTTC. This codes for CASSLEVGRGSYNEQFF.

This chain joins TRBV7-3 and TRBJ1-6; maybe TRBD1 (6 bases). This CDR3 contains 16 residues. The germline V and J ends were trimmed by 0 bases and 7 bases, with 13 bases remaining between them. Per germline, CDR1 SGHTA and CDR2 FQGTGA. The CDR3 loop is CASSLTQQGSNSPLHF. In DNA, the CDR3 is TGTGCCAGCAGCTTAACGCAACAGGGTTCCAATTCACCCCTCCACTTT.

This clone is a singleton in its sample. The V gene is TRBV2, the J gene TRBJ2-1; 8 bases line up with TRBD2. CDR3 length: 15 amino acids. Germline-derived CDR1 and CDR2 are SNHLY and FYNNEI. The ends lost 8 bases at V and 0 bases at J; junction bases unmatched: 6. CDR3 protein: CASGLSGTSYNEQFF. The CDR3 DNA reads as TGTGCCAGCGGTCTTAGCGGGACCTCCTACAATGAGCAGTTCTTC.

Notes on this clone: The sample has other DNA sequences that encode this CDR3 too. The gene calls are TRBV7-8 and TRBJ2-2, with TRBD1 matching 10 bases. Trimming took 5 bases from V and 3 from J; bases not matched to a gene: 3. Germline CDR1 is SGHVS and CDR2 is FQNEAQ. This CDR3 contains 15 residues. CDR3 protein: CASSRGQGDTGELFF. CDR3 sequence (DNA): TGTGCCAGCAGCCGAGGACAGGGGGACACCGGGGAGCTGTTTTTT.

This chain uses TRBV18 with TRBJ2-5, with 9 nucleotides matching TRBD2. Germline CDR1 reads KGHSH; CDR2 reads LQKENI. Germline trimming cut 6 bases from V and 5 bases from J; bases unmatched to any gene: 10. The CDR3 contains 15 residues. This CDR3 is CASSRFSGRSETQYF. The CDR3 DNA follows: TGTGCCAGCTCTCGATTTAGCGGGAGATCGGAGACCCAGTACTTC.

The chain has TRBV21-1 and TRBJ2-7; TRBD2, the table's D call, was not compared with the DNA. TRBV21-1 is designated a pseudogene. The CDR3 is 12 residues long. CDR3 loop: CASSSRGYEQYF. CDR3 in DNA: TGTGCCAGCAGCAGCCGGGGGTACGAGCAGTACTTC.

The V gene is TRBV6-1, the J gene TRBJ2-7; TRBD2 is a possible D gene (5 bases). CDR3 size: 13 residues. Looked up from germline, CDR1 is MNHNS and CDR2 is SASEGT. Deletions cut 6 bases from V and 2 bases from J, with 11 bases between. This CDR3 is CASSRGQTYEQYF. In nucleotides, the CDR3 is TGTGCCAGCAGCCGAGGGCAAACCTACGAGCAGTACTTC.

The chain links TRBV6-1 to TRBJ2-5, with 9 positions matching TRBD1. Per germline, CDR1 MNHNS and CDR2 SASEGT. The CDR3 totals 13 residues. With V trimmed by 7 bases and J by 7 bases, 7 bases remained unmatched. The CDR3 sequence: CASMDRTGVTQYF. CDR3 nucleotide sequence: TGTGCCAGCATGGATCGGACAGGGGTGACCCAGTACTTC.

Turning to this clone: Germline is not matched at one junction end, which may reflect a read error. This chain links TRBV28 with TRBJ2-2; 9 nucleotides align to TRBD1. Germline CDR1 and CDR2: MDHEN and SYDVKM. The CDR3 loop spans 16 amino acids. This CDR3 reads CASSFDRGKNTGDLFF. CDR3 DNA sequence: TGTGCCAGCAGTTTCGACAGGGGGAAGAACACCGGGGATCTGTTTTTT.

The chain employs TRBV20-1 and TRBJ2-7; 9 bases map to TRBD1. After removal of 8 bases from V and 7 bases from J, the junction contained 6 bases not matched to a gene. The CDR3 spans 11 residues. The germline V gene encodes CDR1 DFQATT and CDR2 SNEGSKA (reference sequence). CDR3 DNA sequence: TGCAGTCAGGACAGGGGAAGGGAGCAGTACTTC. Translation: CSQDRGREQYF.

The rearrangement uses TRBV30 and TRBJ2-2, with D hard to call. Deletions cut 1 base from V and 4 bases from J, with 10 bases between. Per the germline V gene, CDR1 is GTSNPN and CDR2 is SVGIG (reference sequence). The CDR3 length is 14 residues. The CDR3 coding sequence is TGTGCCTGGAGTGCCCGGTTTGGCACCGGGGAGCTGTTTTTT. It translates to CAWSARFGTGELFF.